These 25 T cell receptor beta chains share one sample of origin, sequenced in a study of cytomegalovirus exposure and HLA in healthy donors. It was with 60 Vbeta and 13 Jbeta primers that the PCR ran. Assay used: immunoSEQ multiplex PCR; TCRdb lists only in-frame clones, some missing. The repertoire holds about 140,000 clones, with about 80% as singletons. Sequenced material: PBMCs. The receptors derive from a woman aged 40 to 50 in good health and CMV-seronegative.

The chain is built from TRBV10-1 and TRBJ1-4; D gene ambiguous. The V end lost 0 bases, the J end lost 4 bases, and 6 bases lay between the germline ends. Germline values: CDR1 WNHNN, CDR2 SYGVQD (reference sequence). The length of the CDR3 is 14 residues. The CDR3 loop is CASSESGNNEKLFF. The CDR3 bases are TGCGCCAGCAGTGAGTCCGGGAATAATGAAAAACTGTTTTTT.

This chain uses TRBV5-1 with TRBJ1-2; 12 nucleotides agree with TRBD1. The germline CDR1 and CDR2 sequences are SGHRS and YFSETQ. The CDR3 sequence is 17 residues long. Trimming removed 0 bases from V and 4 bases from J; junction bases left unmatched: 7. DNA of the CDR3: TGCGCCAGCAGCTTGGAAGGGACAGGGGGCTCCACCTATGGCTACACCTTC. It translates to CASSLEGTGGSTYGYTF.

The chain links TRBV4-3 to TRBJ2-3; 8 nucleotides line up with TRBD1. Losses at the gene ends were 4 bases for V and 4 bases for J; bases not matched to a gene: 10. Germline CDR1 is LGHNA and CDR2 is YSLEER. This CDR3 contains 16 residues. In DNA, the CDR3 is TGCGCCAGCAGCCCCATCGGCAGGGGGCTGGCAGATACGCAGTATTTT. Its protein product is CASSPIGRGLADTQYF.

The chain carries TRBV9 and TRBJ2-3; 10 bases map to TRBD2. CDR1 SGDLS and CDR2 YYNGEE come from the germline V gene. V was clipped by 0 bases and J by 1 base; unmatched bases: 2. The CDR3 contains 16 residues. This CDR3 reads CASSVGAGGGTDTQYF. The CDR3 DNA reads TGTGCCAGCAGCGTAGGAGCGGGGGGGGGCACAGATACGCAGTATTTT.

The V call is TRBV28, the J call TRBJ1-5; D not certain. There are 16 residues in the CDR3. The germline V gene has CDR1 MDHEN and CDR2 SYDVKM. The V and J ends lost 6 bases and 3 bases respectively, with 18 bases between them. The CDR3: CASRRTAGIDNQPQHF. CDR3 nucleotide sequence: TGTGCCAGCAGAAGGACTGCGGGAATTGACAATCAGCCCCAGCATTTT.

The chain employs TRBV25-1 and TRBJ1-2, with D maybe TRBD1 (6 bases). Germline V gene sequence: CDR1 MGHDK, CDR2 SYGVNS. The CDR3 consists of 15 residues. V was clipped by 5 bases and J by 0 bases, with 13 bases between them. DNA for the CDR3: TGTGCCAGCAGTTGGACAGCGACCACTAACTATGGCTACACCTTC. This translates into CASSWTATTNYGYTF.

The chain recombines TRBV11-3 with TRBJ1-1; D possibly corresponds to TRBD1 (6 bases). There are 14 residues in the CDR3. The V end was cut by 1 base, the J end by 1 base, with 7 bases between. CDR1 SGHNT and CDR2 YENEEA come from the germline V gene. CDR3 residues: CASSLGTANTEAFF. CDR3 DNA: TGTGCCAGCAGCTTAGGGACAGCGAACACTGAAGCTTTCTTT.

The chain recombines TRBV6-6 with TRBJ2-2; D not resolved. This CDR3 comprises 14 residues. The germline gives CDR1 MNHNY, CDR2 SVGAGI (reference sequence). With 5 bases removed from V and 1 base from J, the gap between germline ends came to 8 bases. The CDR3 coding sequence is TGTGCCAGCAGTGGAGCCGTGAACACCGGGGAGCTGTTTTTT. Amino acids: CASSGAVNTGELFF.

This chain joins TRBV4-3 and TRBJ1-2; tentatively, D is TRBD1 (6 bases). The CDR3 length is 14 residues. V was shortened by 0 bases and J by 7 bases, with 12 bases between the two germline ends. Looked up from germline, CDR1 is LGHNA and CDR2 is YSLEER. The CDR3 here is CASSQDHRATGYTF. CDR3 in DNA: TGCGCCAGCAGCCAAGATCACAGGGCGACTGGCTACACCTTC.

By proportion, this clone is large. The genes are TRBV6-1 and TRBJ2-1; TRBD2 agrees at 13 bases. V was pared by 1 base and J by 0 bases, with 6 bases of the junction left unmatched. The CDR3 loop spans 19 amino acids. Germline V lookup: CDR1 MNHNS, CDR2 SASEGT. Written as DNA, the CDR3 is TGTGCCAGCAGTGAAGGGGGACTAGCGGGACTAAGCTCCTACAATGAGCAGTTCTTC. This gives the protein CASSEGGLAGLSSYNEQFF.

The chain carries TRBV10-3 and TRBJ1-2; TRBD1 matches at 7 bases. Per germline, CDR1 ENHRY and CDR2 SYGVKD. This CDR3 spans 15 amino acids. V shed 3 bases, J shed 0 bases, and the junction held 4 bases outside the gene matches. CDR3 bases: TGTGCCATCAGTGATAGGGACAGTCCTAACTATGGCTACACCTTC. This gives the protein CAISDRDSPNYGYTF.

A single count supports this clone. The chain uses TRBV29-1 and TRBJ1-2; D is perhaps TRBD1 (5 bases). There are 17 residues in the CDR3. Trimming pared 1 base from V and 2 bases from J, leaving 20 bases between. The germline V gene encodes CDR1 SQVTM and CDR2 ANQGSEA. CDR3 amino acids: CSVEGNLLRQTNYGYTF. The CDR3 DNA follows: TGCAGCGTTGAAGGAAATTTACTCCGACAGACAAACTATGGCTACACCTTC.

The V gene is TRBV11-3, the J gene TRBJ2-7; possible D gene TRBD2, 7 bases. This CDR3 is built from 16 residues. The germline V gene has CDR1 SGHNT and CDR2 YENEEA. V was pared by 2 bases and J by 3 bases, with 17 bases between. CDR3 region: CASSLFGSGEGYEQYF. The CDR3 DNA follows: TGTGCCAGCAGCTTATTCGGGTCAGGGGAGGGCTACGAGCAGTACTTC.

The chain uses TRBV15 and TRBJ1-4; D gene unclear. Germline-derived CDR1 and CDR2 are LNHNV and YYDKDF (reference sequence). V was pared by 0 bases and J by 8 bases, with 16 bases between. The length of the CDR3 is 16 residues. CDR3 nucleotides: TGTGCCACCAGCAGAGATAGAACCGCCCTAATCGAAAAACTGTTTTTT. Protein sequence: CATSRDRTALIEKLFF.

CDR3 protein: CASFSWMTLAGEQYF. The CDR3 DNA follows: TGTGCCAGTTTTTCCTGGATGACTTTAGCGGGGGAGCAGTACTTC. The chain is built from TRBV28 and TRBJ2-7, with 8 bases that match TRBD2. Unmatched junction bases numbered 17, after V lost 9 bases and J lost 7 bases. The CDR3 has 15 residues. The germline CDR1 and CDR2 sequences are MDHEN and SYDVKM.

The chain combines TRBV19 with TRBJ1-5; maybe TRBD1 (5 bases). This CDR3 has 14 amino acids. In germline, CDR1 is LNHDA, CDR2 SQIVND (reference sequence). V lost 5 bases to trimming and J lost 7 bases, with 15 bases between them. The CDR3 here is CASSPSGSRQPQHF. The CDR3 region has the DNA TGTGCCAGTAGTCCGTCAGGGTCTAGGCAGCCCCAGCATTTT.

The V and J genes are TRBV6-5 and TRBJ2-7; D not certain. The germline CDR1 and CDR2 sequences are MNHEY and SVGAGI. V shed 2 bases and J shed 2 bases, with 4 bases lying between them. The CDR3 covers 12 residues. CDR3: CASSYGPYEQYF. CDR3 coding DNA: TGTGCCAGCAGTTACGGGCCCTACGAGCAGTACTTC.

This chain connects TRBV28 to TRBJ2-1, with a tentative D call TRBD2 (5 bases). V lost 5 bases and J lost 6, with 11 bases in between. This CDR3 is 13 amino acids long. CDR1 is MDHEN and CDR2 is SYDVKM in the germline V gene. The CDR3 here is CASSITRSNEQFF. CDR3 nucleotide sequence: TGTGCCAGCAGTATCACTAGGAGCAATGAGCAGTTCTTC.

The chain joins TRBV9 to TRBJ2-2; a possible D gene is TRBD2 (5 bases). The CDR3 is 15 amino acids. Germline V gives CDR1 SGDLS, CDR2 YYNGEE. The V and J ends lost 3 bases and 2 bases respectively, with 11 bases between them. In DNA, the CDR3 is TGTGCCAGCAGCGCCTTCAGCGGAAACACCGGGGAGCTGTTTTTT. It codes for CASSAFSGNTGELFF.

The chain has TRBV5-1 and TRBJ2-2; D is unresolved. The CDR3 runs to 13 residues. Germline values: CDR1 SGHRS, CDR2 YFSETQ. With 1 base removed from V and 6 bases from J, the gap between germline ends came to 7 bases. CDR3: CASSLLESGELFF. The CDR3 DNA follows: TGCGCCAGCAGCTTGCTAGAATCCGGGGAGCTGTTTTTT.

In this sample, this clone turned up a few times. CDR3 sequence reads: CASSQDISSGGYEQYF. CDR3 sequence (DNA): TGTGCCAGCAGCCAAGATATCAGTAGCGGGGGTTACGAGCAGTACTTC. The chain couples TRBV4-2 to TRBJ2-7, with 9 positions matching TRBD2. Germline V lookup: CDR1 LGHNA, CDR2 YNFKEQ. With V trimmed by 0 bases and J by 4 bases, 7 bases remained unmatched. The CDR3 runs 16 residues.

This clone was seen more than once but under ten times. The J gene is TRBJ1-6, the V gene TRBV4-1, with 8 bases identical to TRBD1. The germline gives CDR1 MGHRA, CDR2 YSYEKL. The CDR3 sequence is 16 residues long. With V trimmed by 1 base and J by 9 bases, 8 bases remained unmatched. The CDR3 reads CASSQATGGGRSPLHF. CDR3 bases: TGCGCCAGCAGCCAAGCAACAGGGGGGGGGCGTTCACCCCTCCACTTT.

This clone appeared a single time. The CDR3, as DNA: TGTGCCAGCTCACCAGCCCTCCAGGGGGAGCTGTTTTTT. Translating it yields CASSPALQGELFF. V gene TRBV18 combines with J gene TRBJ2-2; D unclear. Trimming pared 2 bases from V and 8 bases from J, leaving 9 bases between. CDR1 and CDR2 (germline): KGHSH, LQKENI. The CDR3 runs to 13 residues.

A remark on this clone: One junction end disagrees with the germline gene, perhaps due to a read error. At the DNA level, this CDR3 is encoded by other sequences in the same sample as well. The rearrangement joins TRBV7-9 to TRBJ1-5; D gene uncertain. Germline-derived CDR1 and CDR2 are SEHNR and FQNEAQ (reference sequence). The CDR3 has 12 residues. The CDR3 loop is CSSSLSNQPQHF. DNA for the CDR3: TGTTCCAGCAGCTTGTCAAATCAGCCCCAGCATTTT.

CDR3 sequence (DNA): TGTGCCAGCAGTGACACCGGGACTAGCGGGGGCGAGCAGTACTTC. Protein sequence: CASSDTGTSGGEQYF. The chain couples TRBV2 to TRBJ2-7; 14 bases match TRBD2. CDR1 SNHLY and CDR2 FYNNEI come from the germline V gene. J was trimmed by 6 bases and V by 3 bases; bases with no gene match: 4. This CDR3 has 15 amino acids.